This TCR beta chain originates from a study of vaccination effects on CD4 cells after COVID-19. With the ViraFEST assay, the study expanded antigen-specific CD4+ T cells using viral peptide pools, then sequenced them. Following culture for approximately ten days, CD4+ T cells were isolated. Either the BNT162b2 or mRNA-1273 vaccine was given to participants in two doses. Germline CDR1 and CDR2: MDHEN and SYDVKM. This CDR3 comprises 17 residues. Unmatched junction bases numbered 2, after V lost 1 base and J lost 0 bases. Remarks on this clone: Its target is not known.

Sequencing was performed with immunoSEQ multiplex PCR; in TCRdb, only in-frame clones are kept and a portion is missing. The repertoire consists of approximately 61,000 clones, with around 73% occurring once and the leading ten covering 1% to 1.5%. Sequencing was performed on CD4+ T cells from PBMCs cultured with HCoV-229E spike peptides, taken after COVID-19 vaccination. V and J are TRBV28 and TRBJ2-4; 11 nucleotides line up with TRBD1. This clonotype was obtained from a human donor who received a COVID-19 vaccine. The CDR3 region has the DNA TGTGCCAGCAGTTTATCCGGACAGGGGGCAGCCAAAAACATTCAGTACTTC. It specifies CASSLSGQGAAKNIQYF. Full variable domain (rest looked up from reference TRBV28 and TRBJ2-4): DVKVTQSSRYLVKRTGEKVFLECVQDMDHENMFWYRQDPGLGLRLIYFSYDVKMKEKGDIPEGYSVSREKKERFSLILESASTNQTSMYLCASSLSGQGAAKNIQYFGAGTRLSVL.